These 3 T cell receptor beta chains were sequenced from one sample in a study of blood T cells in healthy people across ages. A second 7 to 11 cycle PCR used barcoded and J-beta primers. TCRdb reprocessed the 5' RACE reads with MiXCR, giving one entry per CDR3 protein. The table lists fewer than 1,000,000 distinct CDR3 sequences, less than 60% of them singletons. Sequenced sample: blood. The receptors were sampled from a man older than 75 in good health.

This clonotype was seen a single time. The chain links TRBV15 to TRBJ2-7; 11 nucleotides align to TRBD2. In germline, CDR1 is LNHNV, CDR2 YYDKDF (reference sequence). Trimming took 5 bases from V and 3 from J; bases not matched to a gene: 6. CDR3 length: 15 residues. The CDR3 region is CATSLSGRENYEQYF. In nucleotides, the CDR3 is TGTGCCACCAGCCTTAGCGGGAGGGAGAACTACGAGCAGTACTTC. Using reference TRBV15 and TRBJ2-7 for the parts outside the CDR3, the full variable domain is DAMVIQNPRYQVTQFGKPVTLSCSQTLNHNVMYWYQQKSSQAPKLLFHYYDKDFNNEADTPDNFQSRRPNTSFCFLDIRSPGLGDTAMYLCATSLSGRENYEQYFGPGTRLTVT.

The rearrangement links TRBV10-2 to TRBJ2-1, with TRBD2 identical over 8 bases. V shed 10 bases, J shed 8 bases, and the junction held 13 bases outside the gene matches. The CDR3 consists of 14 residues. Germline V gene data show CDR1 as WSHSY and CDR2 as SAAADI. The DNA of the CDR3 is TGCGCCACCAAGACTAGCGAGGGGGGCTATGAGCAGTTCTTC. Protein: CATKTSEGGYEQFF.

Here the CDR3 reads CSAGRSYGYTF. The CDR3 nucleotides read TGCAGCGCCGGTCGGAGCTATGGCTACACCTTC. The gene calls are TRBV29-1 and TRBJ1-2; no reliable D call. The V end lost 7 bases, the J end lost 4 bases, and 10 bases lay between the germline ends. CDR3 length: 11 residues. Per germline, CDR1 SQVTM and CDR2 ANQGSEA.